These T cell receptor beta chains were read from a single sample in a study of beta chain features in type 1 diabetes. Using immunoSEQ multiplex PCR, the repertoire was profiled, and TCRdb retains in-frame clones only, with some absent. The table has under 550,000 clones, 11% seen once. Sequenced: naive CD4+ T cells from blood. The receptors originated from a woman aged 18-35 years in good health. Both conserved end residues are part of each CDR3. The D gene is left open where the match is weak. Clone size is not always given. Where it is, it says once, few, many or a class for expanded clones.

v_gene,len,abundance,j_gene,d_gene,CDR3aa,CDR3nt
TRBV5-4,14,few,TRBJ2-7,TRBD1,CASSGGQVEGEQYF,TGTGCCAGCAGCGGGGGACAGGTAGAAGGCGAGCAGTACTTC
TRBV25-1,13,few,TRBJ1-3,TRBD1,CASSVTGGNTIYF,TGTGCCAGCAGTGTGACAGGGGGAAACACCATATATTTT
TRBV27,19,-,TRBJ2-3,-,CASSLSRLGGAPSTNTQYF,TGTGCCAGCAGTTTATCCCGACTAGGGGGGGCCCCTAGCACAAATACGCAGTATTTT
TRBV30,13,many,TRBJ2-7,-,CAWSVQSWGSKYF,TGTGCCTGGAGTGTACAGTCTTGGGGAAGTAAATACTTC
TRBV30,12,few,TRBJ1-5,-,CAWNFQDQPQHF,TGTGCCTGGAATTTTCAGGATCAGCCCCAGCATTTT
TRBV20-1,8,-,TRBJ2-5,-,CSAETQYF,TGCAGTGCCGAGACCCAGTACTTC
TRBV7-4,13,few,TRBJ1-1,-,CASSLGPSAEAFF,TGTGCCAGCAGCTTAGGACCTAGCGCTGAAGCTTTCTTT
TRBV7-6,14,once,TRBJ1-1,-,CASSSAYRGTEAFF,TGTGCCAGCAGCTCCGCCTACCGAGGGACTGAAGCTTTCTTT
TRBV7-9,12,few,TRBJ2-3,-,CASSPNTDTQYF,TGTGCCAGCAGCCCCAACACAGATACGCAGTATTTT
TRBV29-1,15,-,TRBJ2-1,TRBD1,CSVHRGASSYNEQFF,TGCAGCGTGCACAGGGGGGCTAGCTCCTACAATGAGCAGTTCTTC
TRBV5-1,12,-,TRBJ2-1,-,CASSLALVEQFF,TGCGCCAGCAGCTTGGCCTTGGTCGAGCAGTTCTTC
TRBV4-2,16,few,TRBJ2-5,TRBD2,CASSLRGSGRSETQYF,TGTGCCAGCAGCCTCCGCGGTAGCGGGAGGAGTGAGACCCAGTACTTC
TRBV9,13,-,TRBJ1-3,-,CASSDAPGNTIYF,TGTGCCAGCAGCGACGCCCCTGGAAACACCATATATTTT
TRBV29-1,13,-,TRBJ2-7,-,CSVAGLGSYEQYF,TGCAGCGTTGCGGGACTGGGCTCCTACGAGCAGTACTTC
TRBV5-1,16,-,TRBJ2-7,-,CASSLRTSFEAYEQYF,TGCGCCAGCAGCTTGAGAACCTCTTTTGAGGCCTACGAGCAGTACTTC
TRBV2,13,-,TRBJ2-1,TRBD1,CAGGQGFYNEQFF,TGTGCCGGCGGACAGGGGTTCTACAATGAGCAGTTCTTC
TRBV5-1,12,few,TRBJ2-2,-,CASSFPPGELFF,TGCGCCAGCAGCTTCCCACCCGGGGAGCTGTTTTTT
TRBV30,17,-,TRBJ2-7,-,CAWSGRVVKLNSYEQYF,TGTGCCTGGAGTGGGCGGGTTGTTAAGCTCAACTCCTACGAGCAGTACTTC
TRBV7-2,15,-,TRBJ2-1,-,CASSLAPGSYNEQFF,TGTGCCAGCAGCTTAGCGCCCGGCTCCTACAATGAGCAGTTCTTC
TRBV5-1,16,few,TRBJ2-1,TRBD2,CASSLGSGTSYNEQFF,TGCGCCAGCAGCTTGGGCAGCGGGACTTCATACAATGAGCAGTTCTTC
TRBV15,14,many,TRBJ2-4,-,CATSRQGGENIQYF,TGTGCCACCAGCAGACAGGGAGGAGAAAACATTCAGTACTTC
TRBV20-1,11,-,TRBJ2-2,-,CSARGGGELFF,TGCAGTGCTAGAGGGGGAGGGGAGCTGTTTTTT
TRBV14,13,-,TRBJ1-1,-,CASRGRDTTEAFF,TGTGCCAGCAGGGGACGGGACACCACTGAAGCTTTCTTT
TRBV9,14,few,TRBJ1-5,-,CASSVGVGNQPQHF,TGTGCCAGCAGCGTAGGGGTTGGGAATCAGCCCCAGCATTTT
TRBV4-3,14,few,TRBJ1-5,-,CASSQDLGDQPQHF,TGCGCCAGCAGCCAAGATCTGGGCGATCAGCCCCAGCATTTT
TRBV7-3,15,-,TRBJ2-3,-,CASSLTKVHTDTQYF,TGTGCCAGCAGCTTAACAAAGGTTCACACAGATACGCAGTATTTT
TRBV28,12,few,TRBJ1-2,-,CASSQGVYGYTF,TGTGCCAGCAGCCAGGGAGTTTATGGCTACACCTTC
TRBV6-5,16,few,TRBJ2-1,-,CASSSQTSSLYNEQFF,TGTGCCAGCAGTTCTCAAACTAGCTCCCTCTACAATGAGCAGTTCTTC
TRBV7-6,15,few,TRBJ2-2,-,CASSLVRRSSGELFF,TGTGCCAGCAGCTTAGTGAGGCGCAGCAGCGGGGAGCTGTTTTTT
TRBV30,16,-,TRBJ1-5,-,CAWSVGTSLANQPQHF,TGTGCCTGGAGTGTAGGTACTTCGTTGGCGAATCAGCCCCAGCATTTT
TRBV7-2,15,-,TRBJ2-3,TRBD2,CATTRPGLALDTQYF,TGTGCGACCACCCGGCCGGGACTAGCCCTGGATACGCAGTATTTT
TRBV2,15,-,TRBJ2-2,-,CASSEWGTNTGELFF,TGTGCCAGCAGTGAATGGGGGACTAACACCGGGGAGCTGTTTTTT
TRBV25-1,15,few,TRBJ2-7,TRBD2,CASSESSGSYYEQYF,TGTGCCAGCAGTGAGAGTAGCGGGAGTTACTACGAGCAGTACTTC
TRBV2,14,-,TRBJ2-5,TRBD1,CASSRQGVRETQYF,TGTGCCAGCAGTCGACAGGGTGTGAGGGAGACCCAGTACTTC
TRBV4-3,21,-,TRBJ2-2,TRBD2,CASSQDGRPGLAGVRTGELFF,TGCGCCAGCAGCCAAGATGGGAGGCCCGGACTAGCGGGAGTCCGGACCGGGGAGCTGTTTTTT
TRBV2,16,few,TRBJ2-1,-,CASSVPRQTSYNEQFF,TGTGCCAGCAGTGTACCCCGACAGACCTCCTACAATGAGCAGTTCTTC
TRBV9,16,-,TRBJ2-1,TRBD2,CASSVAAGGVYNEQFF,TGTGCCAGCAGCGTAGCTGCGGGAGGGGTTTACAATGAGCAGTTCTTC
TRBV29-1,13,few,TRBJ2-5,-,CSVAVAAQETQYF,TGCAGCGTTGCCGTGGCGGCCCAAGAGACCCAGTACTTC
TRBV7-9,11,few,TRBJ2-3,-,CASGVRDTQYF,TGTGCCAGCGGGGTTAGAGATACGCAGTATTTT
TRBV28,15,few,TRBJ2-6,-,CASSLVGSGANVLTF,TGTGCCAGCAGTCTCGTGGGGTCCGGGGCCAACGTCCTGACTTTC
TRBV18,16,-,TRBJ1-2,TRBD1,CASSSGTGTANYGYTF,TGTGCCAGCTCATCGGGGACAGGGACAGCTAACTATGGCTACACCTTC
TRBV9,12,-,TRBJ2-5,-,CASSVAAGTQYF,TGTGCCAGCAGCGTTGCTGCGGGGACCCAGTACTTC
TRBV27,13,few,TRBJ2-3,-,CASSTRGSDTQYF,TGTGCCAGCAGTACCAGGGGTTCGGATACGCAGTATTTT
TRBV5-1,15,few,TRBJ2-4,TRBD1,CASSPAGTEKNIQYF,TGCGCCAGCAGCCCGGCCGGGACAGAAAAAAACATTCAGTACTTC
TRBV20-1,11,-,TRBJ2-7,-,CSARSGPEQYF,TGCAGTGCTCGAAGCGGGCCCGAGCAGTACTTC
TRBV6-5,15,-,TRBJ2-1,-,CASRPRATSYNEQFF,TGTGCCAGCAGACCCCGAGCGACCTCCTACAATGAGCAGTTCTTC
TRBV15,14,-,TRBJ2-5,TRBD1,CATSRNRGLGTQYF,TGTGCCACCAGCAGAAACAGGGGGCTGGGGACCCAGTACTTC
TRBV27,12,few,TRBJ2-7,-,CASSPARGEQYF,TGTGCCAGCAGTCCGGCCCGGGGTGAGCAGTACTTC
TRBV4-3,13,-,TRBJ1-2,-,CASSQGRNYGYTF,TGCGCCAGCAGCCAGGGACGGAACTATGGCTACACCTTC
TRBV5-1,14,-,TRBJ2-2,-,CASSWDTNTGELFF,TGCGCCAGCAGCTGGGACACGAACACCGGGGAGCTGTTTTTT
TRBV7-3,14,few,TRBJ2-3,-,CASSQLGIPDTQYF,TGTGCCAGCAGCCAACTGGGAATACCCGATACGCAGTATTTT
TRBV7-6,12,-,TRBJ2-7,-,CASTTHLGEQYF,TGTGCCAGCACCACTCACTTGGGAGAGCAGTACTTC
TRBV18,15,few,TRBJ2-2,TRBD1,CASSPGQFRPGELFF,TGTGCCAGCTCACCGGGACAGTTCCGTCCGGGGGAGCTGTTTTTT
TRBV6-5,12,-,TRBJ2-7,-,CASSYFAYEQYF,TGTGCCAGCAGTTACTTCGCTTACGAGCAGTACTTC
TRBV30,15,many,TRBJ2-2,-,CACPPPGGFTGELFF,TGTGCCTGTCCTCCTCCCGGGGGATTCACCGGGGAGCTGTTTTTT
TRBV4-1,15,-,TRBJ2-4,-,CASSQLGLAKNIQYF,TGCGCCAGCAGCCAACTAGGGCTAGCCAAAAACATTCAGTACTTC
TRBV5-1,16,-,TRBJ2-2,TRBD1,CASSFGTGAHTGELFF,TGCGCCAGCAGCTTTGGCACAGGGGCCCACACCGGGGAGCTGTTTTTT